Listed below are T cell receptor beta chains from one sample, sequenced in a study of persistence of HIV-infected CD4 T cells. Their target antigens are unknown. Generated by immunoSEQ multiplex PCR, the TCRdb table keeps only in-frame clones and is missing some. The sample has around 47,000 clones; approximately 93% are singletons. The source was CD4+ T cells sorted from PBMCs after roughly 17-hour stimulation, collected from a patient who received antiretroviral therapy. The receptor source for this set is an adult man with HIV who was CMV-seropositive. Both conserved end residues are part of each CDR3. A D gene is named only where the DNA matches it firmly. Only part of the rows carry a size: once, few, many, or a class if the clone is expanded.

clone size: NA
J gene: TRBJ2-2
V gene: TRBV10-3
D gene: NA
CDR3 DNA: TGTGCCATCAGCCCTCGGGACGGCGGGACCGGGGAGCTGTTTTTT
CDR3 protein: CAISPRDGGTGELFF

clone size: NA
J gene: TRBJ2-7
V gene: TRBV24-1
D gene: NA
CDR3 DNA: TGTGCCACCAGCGACAGTACAACCTACGAGCAGTACTTC
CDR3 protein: CATSDSTTYEQYF

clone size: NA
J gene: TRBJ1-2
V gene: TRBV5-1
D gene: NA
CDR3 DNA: TGCGCCAGCAGCCTAGACATTTCCACGCCCCGAGGCTACACCTTC
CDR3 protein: CASSLDISTPRGYTF

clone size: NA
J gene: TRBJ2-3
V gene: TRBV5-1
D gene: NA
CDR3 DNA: TGCGCCAGCAGCTTGGACTTGGGACTGAGCACAGATACGCAGTATTTT
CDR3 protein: CASSLDLGLSTDTQYF

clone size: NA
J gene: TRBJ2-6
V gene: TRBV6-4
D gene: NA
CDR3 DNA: TGTGCCAGCAGTGCCGGGACGGGGACCTCTGGGGCCAACGTCCTGACTTTC
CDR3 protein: CASSAGTGTSGANVLTF

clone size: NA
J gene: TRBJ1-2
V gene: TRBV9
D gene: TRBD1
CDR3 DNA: TGTGCCAGCAGCGTAGCAAGGACAGGGCGCGGCTACACCTTC
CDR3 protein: CASSVARTGRGYTF

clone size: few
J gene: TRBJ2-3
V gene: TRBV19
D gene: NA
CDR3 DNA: TGTGCCAGTAGTATGGTGCAGAGCACAGATACGCAGTATTTT
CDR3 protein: CASSMVQSTDTQYF

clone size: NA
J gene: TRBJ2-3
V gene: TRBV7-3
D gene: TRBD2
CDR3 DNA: TGTGCCAGCAGCTTAAGGGGACTAGCGGGGGACACAGATACGCAGTATTTT
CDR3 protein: CASSLRGLAGDTDTQYF

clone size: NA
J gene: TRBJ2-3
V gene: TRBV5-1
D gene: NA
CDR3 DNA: TGCGCCAGCAGCTTGTACTCGGTACCCAACACAGATACGCAGTATTTT
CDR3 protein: CASSLYSVPNTDTQYF

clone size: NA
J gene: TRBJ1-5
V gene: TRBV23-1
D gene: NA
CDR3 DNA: TGCGCCAGCAGCCCGGCCAAGCCCCAGCATTTT
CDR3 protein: CASSPAKPQHF

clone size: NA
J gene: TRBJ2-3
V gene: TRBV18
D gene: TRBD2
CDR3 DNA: TGTGCCAGCTCACCAACTTGGACTAGCGGGGTGAGCACAGATACGCAGTATTTT
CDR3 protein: CASSPTWTSGVSTDTQYF

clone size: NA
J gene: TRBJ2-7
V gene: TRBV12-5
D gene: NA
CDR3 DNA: TGTGCTAGTGGTTCGATTTACGAGCAGTACTTC
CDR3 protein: CASGSIYEQYF

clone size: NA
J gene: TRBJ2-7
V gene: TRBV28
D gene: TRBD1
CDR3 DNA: TGTGCCAGCAGCCTAGGACAGGGCCAGCAGTACTTC
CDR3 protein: CASSLGQGQQYF

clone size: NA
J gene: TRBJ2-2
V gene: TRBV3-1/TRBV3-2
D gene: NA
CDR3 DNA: TGTGCCAGCAGCATCTCGGGACAACACCGCGCCGGGGAGCTGTTTTTT
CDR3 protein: CASSISGQHRAGELFF

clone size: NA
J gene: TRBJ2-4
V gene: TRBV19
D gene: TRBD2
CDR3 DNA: TGTGCCAGTAGTATAACTAGCGGAGAGAACATTCAGTACTTC
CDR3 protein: CASSITSGENIQYF

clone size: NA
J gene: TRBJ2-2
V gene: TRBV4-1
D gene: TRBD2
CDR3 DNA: TGCGCCAGCAGCCAAGGAACGGTCGGGGGGGCGTTCACCGGGGAGCTGTTTTTT
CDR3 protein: CASSQGTVGGAFTGELFF

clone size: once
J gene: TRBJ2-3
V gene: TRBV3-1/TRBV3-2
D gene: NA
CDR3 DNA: TGTGCCAGCAGCCACCCGGGACGATTTTCCACAGATACGCAGTATTTT
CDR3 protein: CASSHPGRFSTDTQYF

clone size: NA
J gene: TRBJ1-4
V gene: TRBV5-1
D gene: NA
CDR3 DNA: TGCGCCAGCAGCTTGGAGGTGACTGTCCCTAAGGAAAAACTGTTTTTT
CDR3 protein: CASSLEVTVPKEKLFF

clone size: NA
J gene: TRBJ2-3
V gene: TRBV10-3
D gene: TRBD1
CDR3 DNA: TGTGCCACCACAGGGGACACAGATACGCAGTATTTT
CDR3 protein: CATTGDTDTQYF

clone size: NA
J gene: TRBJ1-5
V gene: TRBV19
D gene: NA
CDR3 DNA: TGTGCCAGTAGTTTCGACAGGAATCAGCCCCAGCATTTT
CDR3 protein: CASSFDRNQPQHF